This T cell receptor (beta chain) was captured by sequencing in a study of shared clonotypes between healthy human individuals. Whole-study findings and limits: The study found lower generation probabilities in non-shared clonotypes than in those shared by all four donors. Several donors held about 4.5% of naive CD4 clonotypes in common. Rarefaction revealed incomplete sorted-subset sequencing despite large depth.

CD4+ cell separation produced CD45RA+ naive and CD45RA-negative memory subsets. The method was immunoSEQ multiplex PCR; TCRdb's version includes in-frame clones alone and lacks a portion of them. This sample has 2 million to 2.5 million clones, with 95% found just once. Germline V CDR1 and CDR2: SNHLY, FYNNEI. The CDR3 totals 16 residues. The V and J ends lost 4 bases and 0 bases respectively, with 16 bases between them. About this clone: Its antigen is not known.

V gene TRBV2 combines with J gene TRBJ2-7; no definite D call. Material for sequencing was naive CD4+ T cells sorted from blood. Subset specified: CD45RA+ positively selected. The clonotype was recovered from a man between 18 and 29 years old in good health. This CDR3 is CASSGSGPYLSYEQYF. The DNA for the CDR3 is TGTGCCAGCAGTGGTTCTGGGCCGTACCTCTCCTACGAGCAGTACTTC.